This T cell receptor (beta chain) was sequenced in a study of cytomegalovirus exposure and HLA in healthy donors. The PCR contained 60 Vbeta and 13 Jbeta primers. Sequenced by immunoSEQ multiplex PCR; TCRdb stores in-frame clones only, minus some. The table has around 130,000 clones, around 70% seen once. Concerning this clone: At one end, the junction sequence differs from germline, possibly due to a read error.

This TCR came from a woman aged 35 to 49 in good health and CMV-seropositive. Input material: PBMCs.

The CDR3 spells CASSVRTECDF. DNA for the CDR3: TGTGCCAGCAGTGTGCGGACAGAATGTGACTTC. This chain connects TRBV2 to TRBJ2-7, with D tentatively TRBD1 (6 bases). The CDR3 is 11 residues long. The germline V gene encodes CDR1 SNHLY and CDR2 FYNNEI.